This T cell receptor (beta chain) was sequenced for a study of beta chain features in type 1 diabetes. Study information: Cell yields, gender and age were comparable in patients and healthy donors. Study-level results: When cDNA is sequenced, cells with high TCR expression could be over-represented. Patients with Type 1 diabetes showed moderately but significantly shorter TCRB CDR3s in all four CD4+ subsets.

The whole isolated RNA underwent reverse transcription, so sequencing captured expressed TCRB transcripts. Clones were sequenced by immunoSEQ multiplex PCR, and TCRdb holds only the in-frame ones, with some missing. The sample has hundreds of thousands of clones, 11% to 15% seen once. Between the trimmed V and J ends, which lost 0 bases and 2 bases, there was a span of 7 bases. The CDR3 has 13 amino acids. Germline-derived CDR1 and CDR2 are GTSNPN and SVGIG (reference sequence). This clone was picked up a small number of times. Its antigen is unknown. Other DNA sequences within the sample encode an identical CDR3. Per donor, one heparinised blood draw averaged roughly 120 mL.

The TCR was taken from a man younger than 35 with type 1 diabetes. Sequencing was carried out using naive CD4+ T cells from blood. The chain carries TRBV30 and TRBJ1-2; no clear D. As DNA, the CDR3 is TGTGCCTGGAGTGTAGCAGACAACTATGGCTACACCTTC. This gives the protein CAWSVADNYGYTF.